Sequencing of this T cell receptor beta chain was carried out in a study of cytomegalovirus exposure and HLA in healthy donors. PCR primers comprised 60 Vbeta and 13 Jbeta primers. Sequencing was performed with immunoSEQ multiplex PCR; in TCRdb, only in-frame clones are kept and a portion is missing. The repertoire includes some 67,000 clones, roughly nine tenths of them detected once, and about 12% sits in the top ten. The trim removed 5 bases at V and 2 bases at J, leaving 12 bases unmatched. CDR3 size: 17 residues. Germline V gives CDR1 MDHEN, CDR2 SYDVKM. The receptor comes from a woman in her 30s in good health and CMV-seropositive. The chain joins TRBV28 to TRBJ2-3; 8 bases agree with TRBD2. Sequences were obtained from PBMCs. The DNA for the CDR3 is TGTGCCAGCAGTCTTACAGGGATGCGGGGGGTCACAGATACGCAGTATTTT. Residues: CASSLTGMRGVTDTQYF.